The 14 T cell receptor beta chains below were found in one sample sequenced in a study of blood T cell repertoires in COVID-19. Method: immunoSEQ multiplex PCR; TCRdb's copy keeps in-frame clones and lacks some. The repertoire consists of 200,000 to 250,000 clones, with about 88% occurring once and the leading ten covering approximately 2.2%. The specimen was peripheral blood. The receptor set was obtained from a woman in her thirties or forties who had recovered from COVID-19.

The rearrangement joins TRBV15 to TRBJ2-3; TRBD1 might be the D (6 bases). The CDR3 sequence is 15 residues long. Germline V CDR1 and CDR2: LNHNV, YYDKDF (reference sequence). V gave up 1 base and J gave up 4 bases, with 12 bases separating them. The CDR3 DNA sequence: TGTGCCACCAGCAGAGGCAGGGGACGGGCAGATACGCAGTATTTT. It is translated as CATSRGRGRADTQYF.

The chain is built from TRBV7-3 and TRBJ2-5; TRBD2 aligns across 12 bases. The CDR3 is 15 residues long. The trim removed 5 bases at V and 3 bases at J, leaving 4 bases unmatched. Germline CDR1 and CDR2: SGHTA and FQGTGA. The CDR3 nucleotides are TGTGCCAGCAGCCCAGGACTAGCGGGGAAAGAGACCCAGTACTTC. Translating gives CASSPGLAGKETQYF.

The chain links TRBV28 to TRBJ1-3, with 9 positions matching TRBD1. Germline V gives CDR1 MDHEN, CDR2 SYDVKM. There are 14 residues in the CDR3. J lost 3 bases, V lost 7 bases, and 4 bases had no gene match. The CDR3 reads CASIQGALGNTIYF. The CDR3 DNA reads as TGTGCCAGCATACAGGGGGCGCTTGGAAACACCATATATTTT.

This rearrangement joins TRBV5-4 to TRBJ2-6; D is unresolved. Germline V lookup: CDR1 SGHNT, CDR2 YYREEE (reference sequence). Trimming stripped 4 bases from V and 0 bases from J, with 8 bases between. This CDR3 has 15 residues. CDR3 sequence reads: CASSASRSGANVLTF. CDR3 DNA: TGTGCCAGCAGCGCGTCTCGCTCTGGGGCCAACGTCCTGACTTTC.

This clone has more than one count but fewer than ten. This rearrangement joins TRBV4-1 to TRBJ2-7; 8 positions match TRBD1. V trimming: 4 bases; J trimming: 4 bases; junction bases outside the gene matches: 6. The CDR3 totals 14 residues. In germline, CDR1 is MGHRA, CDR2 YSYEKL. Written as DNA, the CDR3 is TGCGCCAGCAGCCCCTGGGACAGGACTTACGAGCAGTACTTC. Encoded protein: CASSPWDRTYEQYF.

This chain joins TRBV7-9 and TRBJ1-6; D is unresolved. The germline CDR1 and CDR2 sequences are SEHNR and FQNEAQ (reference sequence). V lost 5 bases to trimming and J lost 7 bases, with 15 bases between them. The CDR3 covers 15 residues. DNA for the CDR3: TGTGCCAGCAGCGACGGTAGGCGGATCAATTCACCCCTCCACTTT. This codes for CASSDGRRINSPLHF.

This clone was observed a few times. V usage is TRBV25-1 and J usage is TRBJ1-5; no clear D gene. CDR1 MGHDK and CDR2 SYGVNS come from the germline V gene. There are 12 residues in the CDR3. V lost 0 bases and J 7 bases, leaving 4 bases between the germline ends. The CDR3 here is CASSEYRQPQHF. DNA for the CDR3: TGTGCCAGCAGTGAATACCGGCAGCCCCAGCATTTT.

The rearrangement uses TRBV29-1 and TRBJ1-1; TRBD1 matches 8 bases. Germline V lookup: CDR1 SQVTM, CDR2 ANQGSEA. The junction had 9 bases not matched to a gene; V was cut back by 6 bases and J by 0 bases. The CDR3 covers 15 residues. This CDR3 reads CSVRQGSFMNTEAFF. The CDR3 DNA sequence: TGCAGCGTACGACAGGGGTCCTTTATGAACACTGAAGCTTTCTTT.

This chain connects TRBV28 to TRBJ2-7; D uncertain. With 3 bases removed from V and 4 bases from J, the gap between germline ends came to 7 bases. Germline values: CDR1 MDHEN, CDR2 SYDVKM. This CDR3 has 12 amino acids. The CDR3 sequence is CASSFMAYEQYF. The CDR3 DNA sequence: TGTGCCAGCAGTTTTATGGCTTACGAGCAGTACTTC.

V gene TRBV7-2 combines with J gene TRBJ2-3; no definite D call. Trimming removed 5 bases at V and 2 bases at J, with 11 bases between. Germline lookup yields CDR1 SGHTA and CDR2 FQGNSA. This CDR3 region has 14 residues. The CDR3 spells CASSLPDNTDTQYF. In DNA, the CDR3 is TGTGCCAGCAGCCTACCCGACAACACAGATACGCAGTATTTT.

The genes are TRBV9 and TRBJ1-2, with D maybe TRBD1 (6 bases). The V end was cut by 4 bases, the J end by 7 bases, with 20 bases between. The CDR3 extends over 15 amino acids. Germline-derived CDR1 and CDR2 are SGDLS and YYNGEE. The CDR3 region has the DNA TGTGCCAGCAGCCCGAGCGGGGGGCGCGAGTTTGGCTACACCTTC. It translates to CASSPSGGREFGYTF.

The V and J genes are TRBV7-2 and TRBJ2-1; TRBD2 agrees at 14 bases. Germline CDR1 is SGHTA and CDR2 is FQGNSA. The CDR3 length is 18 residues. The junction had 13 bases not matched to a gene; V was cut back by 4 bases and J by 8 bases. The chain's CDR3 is CASSSDYPGTSGSHEQFF. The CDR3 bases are TGTGCCAGCAGCTCCGATTACCCAGGGACTAGCGGGAGCCATGAGCAGTTCTTC. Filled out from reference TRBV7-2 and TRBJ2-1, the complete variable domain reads GAGVSQSPSNKVTEKGKDVELRCDPISGHTALYWYRQSLGQGLEFLIYFQGNSAPDKSGLPSDRFSAERTGGSVSTLTIQRTQQEDSAVYLCASSSDYPGTSGSHEQFFGPGTRLTVL.

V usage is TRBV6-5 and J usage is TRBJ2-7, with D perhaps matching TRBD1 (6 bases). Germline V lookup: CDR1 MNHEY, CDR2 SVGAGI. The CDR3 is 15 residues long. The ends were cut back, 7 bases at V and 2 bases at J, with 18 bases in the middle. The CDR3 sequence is CASTILAGVPYEQYF. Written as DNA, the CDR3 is TGTGCCAGCACAATACTGGCAGGGGTTCCCTACGAGCAGTACTTC.

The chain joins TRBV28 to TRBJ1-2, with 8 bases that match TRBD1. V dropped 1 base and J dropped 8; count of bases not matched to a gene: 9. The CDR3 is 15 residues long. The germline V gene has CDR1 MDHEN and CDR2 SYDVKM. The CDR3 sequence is CASSLYGTGWGGYTF. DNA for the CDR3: TGTGCCAGCAGTTTATACGGGACAGGCTGGGGCGGCTACACCTTC.